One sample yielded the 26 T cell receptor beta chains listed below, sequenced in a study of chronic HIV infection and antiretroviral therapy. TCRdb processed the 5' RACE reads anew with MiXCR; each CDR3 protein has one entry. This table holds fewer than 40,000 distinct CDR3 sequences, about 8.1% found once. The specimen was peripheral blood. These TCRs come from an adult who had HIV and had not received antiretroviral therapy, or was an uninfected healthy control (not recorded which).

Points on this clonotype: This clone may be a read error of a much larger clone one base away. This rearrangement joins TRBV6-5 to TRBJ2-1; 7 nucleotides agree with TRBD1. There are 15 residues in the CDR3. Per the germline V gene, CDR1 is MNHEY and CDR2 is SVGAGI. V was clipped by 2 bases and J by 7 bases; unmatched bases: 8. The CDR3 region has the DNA TGTGCCAGCAGTTACGTCCAGGGGGAGCGTAATGAGCAGTTCTTC. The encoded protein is CASSYVQGERNEQFF.

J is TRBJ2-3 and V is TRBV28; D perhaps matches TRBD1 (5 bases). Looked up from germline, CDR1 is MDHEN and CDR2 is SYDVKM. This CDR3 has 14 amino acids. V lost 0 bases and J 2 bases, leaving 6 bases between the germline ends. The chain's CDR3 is CASSLWDTTDTQYF. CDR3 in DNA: TGTGCCAGCAGTTTATGGGACACCACAGATACGCAGTATTTT.

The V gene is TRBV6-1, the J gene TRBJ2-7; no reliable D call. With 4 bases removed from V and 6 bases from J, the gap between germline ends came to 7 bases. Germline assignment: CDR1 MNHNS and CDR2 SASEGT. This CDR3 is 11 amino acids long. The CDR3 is CASSVLSEQYF. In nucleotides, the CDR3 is TGTGCCAGCAGTGTATTGAGCGAGCAGTACTTC.

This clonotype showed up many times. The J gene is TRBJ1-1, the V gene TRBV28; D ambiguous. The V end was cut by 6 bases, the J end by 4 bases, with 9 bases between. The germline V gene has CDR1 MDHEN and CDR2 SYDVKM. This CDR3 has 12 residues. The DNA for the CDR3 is TGTGCCAGCAGCCTGCCTGGCACTGAAGCTTTCTTT. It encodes CASSLPGTEAFF.

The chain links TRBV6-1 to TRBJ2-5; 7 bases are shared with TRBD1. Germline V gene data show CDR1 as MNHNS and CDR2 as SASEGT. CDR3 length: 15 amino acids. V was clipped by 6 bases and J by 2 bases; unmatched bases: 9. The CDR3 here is CASSPTGTAQETQYF. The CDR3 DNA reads TGTGCCAGCAGCCCCACCGGGACAGCTCAAGAGACCCAGTACTTC.

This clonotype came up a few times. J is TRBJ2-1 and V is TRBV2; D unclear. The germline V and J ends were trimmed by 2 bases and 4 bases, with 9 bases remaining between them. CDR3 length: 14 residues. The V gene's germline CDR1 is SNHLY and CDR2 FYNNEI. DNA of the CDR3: TGTGCCAGCAGTGAATCCTCCGGATACAATGAGCAGTTCTTC. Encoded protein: CASSESSGYNEQFF.

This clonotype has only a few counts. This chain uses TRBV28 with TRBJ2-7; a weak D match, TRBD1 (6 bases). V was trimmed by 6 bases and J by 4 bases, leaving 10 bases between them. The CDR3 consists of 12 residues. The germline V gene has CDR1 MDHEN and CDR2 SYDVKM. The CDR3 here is CASSYGQYEQYF. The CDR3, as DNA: TGTGCCAGCAGCTACGGACAGTACGAGCAGTACTTC.

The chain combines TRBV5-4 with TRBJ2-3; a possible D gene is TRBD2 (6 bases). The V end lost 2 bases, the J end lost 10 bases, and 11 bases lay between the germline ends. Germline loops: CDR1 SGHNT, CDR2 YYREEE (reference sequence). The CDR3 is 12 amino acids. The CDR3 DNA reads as TGTGCCAGCAGCTTTGGAGGGCTTGCGCAGTATTTT. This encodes CASSFGGLAQYF. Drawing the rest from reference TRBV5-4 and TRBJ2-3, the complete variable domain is ETGVTQSPTHLIKTRGQQVTLRCSSQSGHNTVSWYQQALGQGPQFIFQYYREEENGRGNFPPRFSGLQFPNYSSELNVNALELDDSALYLCASSFGGLAQYFGPGTRLTVL.

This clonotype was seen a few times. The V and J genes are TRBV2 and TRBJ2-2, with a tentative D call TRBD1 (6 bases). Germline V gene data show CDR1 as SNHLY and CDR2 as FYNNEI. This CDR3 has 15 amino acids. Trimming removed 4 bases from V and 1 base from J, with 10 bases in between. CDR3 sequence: CASSAGAVNTGELFF. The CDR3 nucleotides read TGTGCCAGCAGTGCAGGGGCGGTGAACACCGGGGAGCTGTTTTTT.

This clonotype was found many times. Written as DNA, the CDR3 is TGTGCCAGCAGCCCGCAGACTAGCGGGATAATCACCGGGGAGCTGTTTTTT. Protein: CASSPQTSGIITGELFF. The chain links TRBV7-3 to TRBJ2-2; 11 bases agree with TRBD2. Per the germline V gene, CDR1 is SGHTA and CDR2 is FQGTGA. Unmatched junction bases numbered 9, after V lost 5 bases and J lost 4 bases. This CDR3 has 17 residues.

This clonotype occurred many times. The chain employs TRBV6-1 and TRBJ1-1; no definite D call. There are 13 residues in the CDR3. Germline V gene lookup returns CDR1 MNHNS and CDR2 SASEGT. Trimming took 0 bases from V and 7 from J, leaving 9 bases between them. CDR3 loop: CASSEAEPSEAFF. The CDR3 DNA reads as TGTGCCAGCAGTGAAGCTGAACCGAGTGAAGCTTTCTTT.

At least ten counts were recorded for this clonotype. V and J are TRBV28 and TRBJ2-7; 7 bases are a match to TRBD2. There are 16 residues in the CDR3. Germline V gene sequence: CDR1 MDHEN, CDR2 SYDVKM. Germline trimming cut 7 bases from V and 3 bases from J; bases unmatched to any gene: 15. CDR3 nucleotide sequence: TGTGCCAGCACCTCGCCGGGACGGGGACTATTCTACGAGCAGTACTTC. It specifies CASTSPGRGLFYEQYF.

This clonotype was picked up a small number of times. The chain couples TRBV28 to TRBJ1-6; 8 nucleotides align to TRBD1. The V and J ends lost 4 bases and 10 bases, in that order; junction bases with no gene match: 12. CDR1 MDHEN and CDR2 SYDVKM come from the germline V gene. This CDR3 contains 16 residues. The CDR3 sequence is CASSYPRGPASSPLHF. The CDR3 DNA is TGTGCCAGCAGTTACCCCAGGGGGCCGGCTTCATCACCCCTCCACTTT.

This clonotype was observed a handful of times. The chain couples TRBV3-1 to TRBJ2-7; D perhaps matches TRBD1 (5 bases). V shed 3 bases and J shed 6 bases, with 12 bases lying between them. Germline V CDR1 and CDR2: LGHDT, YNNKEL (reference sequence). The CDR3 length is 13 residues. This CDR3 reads CASSHPQGFEQYF. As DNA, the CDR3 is TGTGCCAGCAGCCATCCCCAGGGATTCGAGCAGTACTTC.

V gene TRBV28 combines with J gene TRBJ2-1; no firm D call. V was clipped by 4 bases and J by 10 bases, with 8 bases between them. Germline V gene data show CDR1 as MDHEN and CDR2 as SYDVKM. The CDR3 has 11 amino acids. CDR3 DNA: TGTGCCAGCAGTTATTTAGGGGAGCAGTTCTTC. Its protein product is CASSYLGEQFF.

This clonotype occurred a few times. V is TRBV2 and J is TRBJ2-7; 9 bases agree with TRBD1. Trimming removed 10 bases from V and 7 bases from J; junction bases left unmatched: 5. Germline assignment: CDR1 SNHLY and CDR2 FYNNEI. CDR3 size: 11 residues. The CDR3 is CATDRGREQYF. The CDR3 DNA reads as TGTGCCACCGACAGGGGGAGAGAGCAGTACTTC.

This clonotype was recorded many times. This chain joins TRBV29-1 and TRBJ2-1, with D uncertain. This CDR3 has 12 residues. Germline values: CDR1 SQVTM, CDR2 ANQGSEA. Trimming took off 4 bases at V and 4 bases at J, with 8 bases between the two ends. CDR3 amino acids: CSVGPGYNEQFF. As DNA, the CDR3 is TGCAGCGTTGGGCCCGGGTACAATGAGCAGTTCTTC.

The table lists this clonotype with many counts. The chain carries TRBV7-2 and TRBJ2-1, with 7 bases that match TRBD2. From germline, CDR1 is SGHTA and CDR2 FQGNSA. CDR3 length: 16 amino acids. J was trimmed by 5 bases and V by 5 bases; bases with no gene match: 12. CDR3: CASSGLGLAADNEQFF. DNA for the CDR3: TGTGCCAGCAGCGGTCTCGGCCTAGCGGCGGACAATGAGCAGTTCTTC.

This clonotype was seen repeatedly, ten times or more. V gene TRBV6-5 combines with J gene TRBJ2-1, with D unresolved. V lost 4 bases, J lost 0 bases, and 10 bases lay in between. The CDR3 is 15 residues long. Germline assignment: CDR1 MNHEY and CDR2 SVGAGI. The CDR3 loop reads CASSFLASSYNEQFF. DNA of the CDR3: TGTGCCAGCAGTTTCCTTGCCAGCTCCTACAATGAGCAGTTCTTC.

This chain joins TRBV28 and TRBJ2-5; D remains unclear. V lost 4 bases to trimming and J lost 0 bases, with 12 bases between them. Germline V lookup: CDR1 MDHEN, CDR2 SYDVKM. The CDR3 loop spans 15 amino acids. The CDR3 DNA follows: TGTGCCAGCAGTTCCCTCTCGGATGACCAAGAGACCCAGTACTTC. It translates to CASSSLSDDQETQYF.

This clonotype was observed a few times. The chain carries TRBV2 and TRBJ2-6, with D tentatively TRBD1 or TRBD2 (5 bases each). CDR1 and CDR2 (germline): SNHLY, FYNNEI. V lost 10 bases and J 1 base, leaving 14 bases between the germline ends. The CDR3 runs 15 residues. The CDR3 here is CATKTGRSGANVLTF. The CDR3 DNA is TGTGCCACTAAAACGGGGCGGTCTGGGGCCAACGTCCTGACTTTC.

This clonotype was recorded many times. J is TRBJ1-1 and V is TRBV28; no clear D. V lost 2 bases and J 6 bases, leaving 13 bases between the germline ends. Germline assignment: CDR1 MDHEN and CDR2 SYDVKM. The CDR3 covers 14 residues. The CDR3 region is CASSLPALNAEAFF. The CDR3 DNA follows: TGTGCCAGCAGTTTACCCGCACTAAACGCTGAAGCTTTCTTT. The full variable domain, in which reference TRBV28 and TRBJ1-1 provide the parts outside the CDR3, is DVKVTQSSRYLVKRTGEKVFLECVQDMDHENMFWYRQDPGLGLRLIYFSYDVKMKEKGDIPEGYSVSREKKERFSLILESASTNQTSMYLCASSLPALNAEAFFGQGTRLTVV.

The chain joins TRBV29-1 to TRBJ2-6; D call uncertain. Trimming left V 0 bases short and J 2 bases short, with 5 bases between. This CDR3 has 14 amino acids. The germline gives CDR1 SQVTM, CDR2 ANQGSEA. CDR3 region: CSVEEYTGANVLTF. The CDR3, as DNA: TGCAGCGTTGAAGAATACACTGGGGCCAACGTCCTGACTTTC.

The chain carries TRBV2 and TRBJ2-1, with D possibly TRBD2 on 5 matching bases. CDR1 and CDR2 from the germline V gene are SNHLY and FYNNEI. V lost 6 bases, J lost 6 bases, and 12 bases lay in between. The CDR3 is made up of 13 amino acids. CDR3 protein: CASRDLGANEQFF. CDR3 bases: TGTGCCAGCAGGGACTTGGGAGCCAATGAGCAGTTCTTC.

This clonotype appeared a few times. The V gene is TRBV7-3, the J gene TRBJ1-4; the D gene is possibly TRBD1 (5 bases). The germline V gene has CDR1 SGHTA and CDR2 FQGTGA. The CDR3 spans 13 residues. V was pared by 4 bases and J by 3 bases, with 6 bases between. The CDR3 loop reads CASSWGANEKLFF. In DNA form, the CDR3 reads TGTGCCAGCAGCTGGGGGGCTAATGAAAAACTGTTTTTT.

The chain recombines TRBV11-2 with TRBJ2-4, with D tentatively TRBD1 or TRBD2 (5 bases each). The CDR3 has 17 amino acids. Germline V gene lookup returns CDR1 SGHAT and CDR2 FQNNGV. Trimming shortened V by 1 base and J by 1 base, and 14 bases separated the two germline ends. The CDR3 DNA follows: TGTGCCAGCAGCTTAGTTTCAGGGAGTAAGGCCAAAAACATTCAGTACTTC. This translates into CASSLVSGSKAKNIQYF.